This is a list of T cell receptor beta chains from one sample in a study of CD8 T cells in Susac syndrome. MiXCR was run by TCRdb on the immunoSEQ multiplex PCR reads, yielding one entry per CDR3 protein. The sample has fewer than 150,000 distinct CDR3 sequences; 85% to 95% are singletons. Material for sequencing was CD8+ T cells from PBMCs. The receptors stem from a human donor with Susac syndrome. The CDR3 runs from the conserved cysteine through the conserved F or W. The order of the fields is CDR3 length, V gene, CDR3 protein.

length: 14; V: TRBV28; CDR3: CASSVQQGIQPQHF
length: 14; V: TRBV13; CDR3: CASSLRTGLHEQFF
length: 15; V: TRBV5-6; CDR3: CASSEPGQRMNEQFF
length: 14; V: TRBV19; CDR3: CASSMGRGYNEQFF
length: 13; V: TRBV3-1; CDR3: CASSQGSYDEQFF
length: 15; V: TRBV5-6; CDR3: CASSLAAGMNTEAFF
length: 14; V: TRBV7-8; CDR3: CASSLADRAYEQYF
length: 16; V: TRBV5-1; CDR3: CASSLDRDIPSYEQYF
length: 15; V: TRBV4-1; CDR3: CASSLPTSGRETQYF
length: 13; V: TRBV29-1; CDR3: CSVRGGHSYEQYF
length: 13; V: TRBV6-5; CDR3: CATSVVAKNIQYF
length: 16; V: TRBV6-5; CDR3: CASSYGMGENTGELFF
length: 15; V: TRBV5-4; CDR3: CASSLDSGTGFLQYF
length: 14; V: TRBV27; CDR3: CASSSGVGLRGYTF
length: 13; V: TRBV28; CDR3: CASRIQTGYEQYF
length: 12; V: TRBV5-1; CDR3: CASIGTVNEQFF
length: 16; V: TRBV9; CDR3: CASSVVEQGSIYGYTF
length: 12; V: TRBV7-9; CDR3: CASSLGIDGYTF